This TCR beta chain is from a study of shared clonotypes between healthy human individuals. About this clone itself: Other DNA sequences from this sample encode an identical CDR3 as well.

The protocol was immunoSEQ multiplex PCR, while the TCRdb copy is restricted to in-frame clones and leaves out a portion. The repertoire holds 2 million to 2.5 million clones, with 85% to 95% as singletons. V lost 1 base, J lost 2 bases, and 11 bases lay in between. Per germline, CDR1 SGHRS and CDR2 YFSETQ. This CDR3 is built from 15 residues. The chain uses TRBV5-1 and TRBJ2-3, with D possibly being TRBD1 (5 bases). The material sequenced was naive CD4+ T cells from PBMCs. Stated subset: CD45RA+ positively selected. The sequence was obtained from a man in his late teens or twenties in good health. Some clones in this sample may be carry-over from other donors' samples. The CDR3 DNA sequence: TGCGCCAGCAGCTTGTCCCCAGGGTCCACAGATACGCAGTATTTT. Amino acids: CASSLSPGSTDTQYF.